These 27 T cell receptor beta chains came from one sample sequenced in a study of T cell repertoires in cytomegalovirus infection. TCRdb independently ran MiXCR on the reads; one entry per CDR3 protein. This table has approximately 260,000 distinct CDR3 sequences, more than 15% appearing once. Sequencing was done on a sample of CD8+ T cells from PBMCs. These receptors were obtained from a human donor in good health (CMV status not recorded). Some clones in this sample may be carry-over from other donors' samples.

This clonotype showed up many times. The chain combines TRBV7-9 with TRBJ2-3; no definite D call. Trimming cost V 5 bases and J 6 bases, with 15 bases left between them. Germline V lookup: CDR1 SEHNR, CDR2 FQNEAQ (reference sequence). The CDR3 runs to 14 residues. Written as DNA, the CDR3 is TGTGCCAGCAGCCGTCCAGAGGATTTGGATACGCAGTATTTT. Protein: CASSRPEDLDTQYF.

This clonotype has just a few counts. V gene TRBV19 combines with J gene TRBJ1-5, with no clear D. The V gene's germline CDR1 is LNHDA and CDR2 SQIVND (reference sequence). CDR3 length: 15 residues. The V gene lost 0 bases and the J gene lost 4 bases, with 10 bases spanning the gap. The CDR3 loop is CASSIERQQNQPQHF. The CDR3 nucleotides read TGTGCCAGTAGTATAGAGAGGCAGCAGAATCAGCCCCAGCATTTT.

This clonotype came up many times. The gene calls are TRBV12-3 or TRBV12-4 and TRBJ2-7; 7 bases are a match to TRBD1. After removal of 5 bases from V and 5 bases from J, the junction contained 9 bases not matched to a gene. The CDR3 spans 14 residues. CDR3 sequence: CASSQDRLRHEQYF. In DNA, the CDR3 is TGTGCCAGCAGTCAGGACAGGCTCCGACACGAGCAGTACTTC.

This clonotype was seen many times. V is TRBV5-6 and J is TRBJ2-7; no firm D call. Germline-derived CDR1 and CDR2 are SGHDT and YYEEEE. The CDR3 totals 14 residues. The ends were cut back, 0 bases at V and 2 bases at J, with 9 bases in the middle. CDR3 DNA sequence: TGTGCCAGCAGCTTGGCCGTATCGGCCTACGAGCAGTACTTC. Its protein product is CASSLAVSAYEQYF.

This clonotype has only a few counts. The chain has TRBV4-3 and TRBJ1-1; D perhaps matches TRBD1 (6 bases). V lost 5 bases, J lost 7 bases, and 26 bases lay in between. The CDR3 totals 17 residues. Per germline, CDR1 LGHNA and CDR2 YSLEER. The CDR3 DNA follows: TGCGCCAGCAGCTCCAAGATCCCCACAGGGACGGTACTTGAAGCTTTCTTT. Translating it yields CASSSKIPTGTVLEAFF.

This chain joins TRBV12-5 and TRBJ1-1, with no clear D. Germline V gives CDR1 LGHNT, CDR2 FRNRAP. The CDR3 consists of 12 residues. Trimming left V 4 bases short and J 0 bases short, with 3 bases between. CDR3: CASGYVNTEAFF. CDR3 sequence (DNA): TGTGCTAGTGGTTACGTGAACACTGAAGCTTTCTTT.

This clonotype was detected a few times. The V and J genes are TRBV10-3 and TRBJ2-1; 15 bases are a match to TRBD2. The CDR3 is 18 residues long. V lost 3 bases to trimming and J lost 3 bases; unmatched junction nucleotides: 6. Per germline, CDR1 ENHRY and CDR2 SYGVKD. This chain's CDR3 is CAISEGTSGGSLYNEQFF. In DNA form, the CDR3 reads TGTGCCATCAGTGAAGGGACTAGCGGGGGGTCCCTCTACAATGAGCAGTTCTTC.

A single count supports this clonotype. The CDR3 is CASRQGTVGNQPQHF. CDR3 bases: TGTGCCAGCAGACAGGGGACAGTTGGCAATCAGCCCCAGCATTTT. The rearrangement links TRBV27 to TRBJ1-5, with TRBD1 matching over 7 bases. CDR1 is MNHEY, CDR2 SMNVEV, per germline (reference sequence). CDR3 length: 15 residues. Trimming cost V 6 bases and J 2 bases; bases outside gene matches: 7.

This chain uses TRBV14 with TRBJ2-3, with D hard to call. V dropped 4 bases and J dropped 5 bases, with 10 bases sitting between them. Germline V gene lookup returns CDR1 SGHDN and CDR2 FVKESK. The CDR3 totals 13 residues. CDR3 coding DNA: TGTGCCAGCAGCCCATTTCACGGAGATACGCAGTATTTT. Translating it yields CASSPFHGDTQYF.

Worth noting for this clonotype: Just one base apart from a much larger clone, this may be a read error. The rearrangement uses TRBV13 and TRBJ2-7, with a tentative D call TRBD1 (7 bases). Germline assignment: CDR1 PRHDT and CDR2 FYEKMQ (reference sequence). V lost 3 bases and J 5 bases, leaving 8 bases between the germline ends. The CDR3 is 12 amino acids. This CDR3 reads CASSFRGDEQYF. The CDR3, as DNA: TGTGCCAGCAGCTTCAGGGGGGACGAGCAGTACTTC.

This clonotype turned up a few times. The rearrangement uses TRBV19 and TRBJ2-1, with a tentative D call TRBD2 (6 bases). Looked up from germline, CDR1 is LNHDA and CDR2 is SQIVND (reference sequence). With 3 bases removed from V and 4 bases from J, the gap between germline ends came to 13 bases. This CDR3 is 15 amino acids long. The DNA for the CDR3 is TGTGCCAGTAGTATCGGGCCAAGCGGGTACAATGAGCAGTTCTTC. Residues: CASSIGPSGYNEQFF.

The chain has TRBV5-1 and TRBJ2-1; 7 bases match TRBD1. The CDR3 runs 13 residues. In germline, CDR1 is SGHRS, CDR2 YFSETQ. The V segment lost 4 bases and the J segment 9 bases; nucleotides outside the gene matches: 7. CDR3 sequence (DNA): TGCGCCAGCAGCGCGTTACAGGGGACTGAGCAGTTCTTC. Protein: CASSALQGTEQFF.

This clonotype was observed a few times. This chain links TRBV18 with TRBJ2-7, with D perhaps matching TRBD1 or TRBD2 (5 bases each). This CDR3 contains 14 residues. Germline CDR1 and CDR2: KGHSH and LQKENI. Trimming left V 3 bases short and J 0 bases short, with 9 bases between. This CDR3 reads CASSPGRGSYEQYF. In DNA form, the CDR3 reads TGTGCCAGCTCACCGGGACGGGGCTCCTACGAGCAGTACTTC. Full variable domain (outside the CDR3, taken from reference TRBV18 and TRBJ2-7): NAGVMQNPRHLVRRRGQEARLRCSPMKGHSHVYWYRQLPEEGLKFMVYLQKENIIDESGMPKERFSAEFPKEGPSILRIQQVVRGDSAAYFCASSPGRGSYEQYFGPGTRLTVT.

As for this clonotype: Just one base apart from a much larger clone, this may be a read error. The rearrangement joins TRBV19 to TRBJ1-1, with 7 bases lining up with TRBD1. This CDR3 has 14 residues. Looked up from germline, CDR1 is LNHDA and CDR2 is SQIVND (reference sequence). Trimming cost V 5 bases and J 5 bases; bases outside gene matches: 8. The CDR3 reads CASSFRTGVTEAFF. CDR3 bases: TGTGCCAGTAGTTTCCGAACAGGGGTTACTGAAGCTTTCTTT.

This clonotype was seen many times. The chain joins TRBV5-6 to TRBJ2-7; 8 bases map to TRBD1. Germline values: CDR1 SGHDT, CDR2 YYEEEE. The ends lost 4 bases at V and 0 bases at J; junction bases unmatched: 6. The CDR3 runs to 15 residues. CDR3 sequence reads: CASSPDRGGSYEQYF. In nucleotides, the CDR3 is TGTGCCAGCAGCCCAGACAGGGGTGGCTCCTACGAGCAGTACTTC.

This clonotype was detected many times. The chain is built from TRBV7-8 and TRBJ2-1; D might be TRBD2 (5 bases). This CDR3 contains 11 residues. Germline V gives CDR1 SGHVS, CDR2 FQNEAQ. V dropped 5 bases and J dropped 10 bases, with 9 bases sitting between them. CDR3: CASSPRLEQFF. CDR3 DNA sequence: TGTGCCAGCAGCCCAAGACTAGAGCAGTTCTTC.

The chain is built from TRBV9 and TRBJ2-5; 7 nucleotides match TRBD1. The CDR3 sequence is 16 residues long. V was pared by 5 bases and J by 3 bases, with 13 bases of the junction left unmatched. The germline gives CDR1 SGDLS, CDR2 YYNGEE. CDR3 region: CASSVNRGPNEETQYF. The CDR3 nucleotides are TGTGCCAGCAGTGTGAACAGGGGTCCGAACGAAGAGACCCAGTACTTC.

This clonotype was picked up a small number of times. The chain employs TRBV7-2 and TRBJ1-6, with D hard to call. There are 13 residues in the CDR3. The V and J ends lost 5 bases and 8 bases respectively, with 10 bases between them. Per germline, CDR1 SGHTA and CDR2 FQGNSA. The DNA of the CDR3 is TGTGCCAGCAGCGGGCAGCCAGATTCACCCCTCCACTTT. This translates into CASSGQPDSPLHF.

CDR3 nucleotides: TGTGCCAGCAGCCGAGAGCACAGGGGTGCAGATACGCAGTATTTT. It is translated as CASSREHRGADTQYF. The chain is built from TRBV4-2 and TRBJ2-3; 7 nucleotides align to TRBD1. V was clipped by 4 bases and J by 4 bases; unmatched bases: 8. This CDR3 spans 15 amino acids. Looked up from germline, CDR1 is LGHNA and CDR2 is YNFKEQ.

The chain links TRBV15 to TRBJ1-5; D is undetermined. There are 14 residues in the CDR3. Germline loops: CDR1 LNHNV, CDR2 YYDKDF (reference sequence). V lost 0 bases and J 6 bases, leaving 9 bases between the germline ends. The CDR3 DNA follows: TGTGCCACCAGCAGAGATTTAAGTGGTCAGCCCCAGCATTTT. It yields the protein CATSRDLSGQPQHF.

This clonotype was detected ten times or more. The chain recombines TRBV25-1 with TRBJ1-1; tentatively, D is TRBD1 (6 bases). Deletions cut 9 bases from V and 4 bases from J, with 15 bases between. The germline V gene encodes CDR1 MGHDK and CDR2 SYGVNS. This CDR3 contains 13 residues. DNA of the CDR3: TGTGCCAGTTCCGGGGGGCAGGGCACTGAAGCTTTCTTT. Residues: CASSGGQGTEAFF.

This clonotype has a count of ten or more. The chain is built from TRBV5-5 and TRBJ2-7; TRBD1 agrees at 9 bases. The CDR3 contains 15 residues. With 1 base clipped from V and 4 bases from J, the junction kept 6 bases outside the gene matches. Germline V gives CDR1 SGHKS, CDR2 YYEKEE (reference sequence). The CDR3 coding sequence is TGTGCCAGCAGCTTGTCTGGACAGGGGAATTACGAGCAGTACTTC. Its translation is CASSLSGQGNYEQYF.

This clonotype was detected only a few times. This rearrangement joins TRBV29-1 to TRBJ1-2; TRBD1 aligns across 9 bases. In germline, CDR1 is SQVTM, CDR2 ANQGSEA. After removal of 5 bases from V and 3 bases from J, the junction contained 4 bases not matched to a gene. The CDR3 is 13 residues long. The CDR3 DNA reads as TGCAGCGTTCGTCGGGACAGGGACTATGGCTACACCTTC. Translated: CSVRRDRDYGYTF.

V gene TRBV12-3 or TRBV12-4 combines with J gene TRBJ1-1; D is possibly TRBD1 (5 bases). V was clipped by 6 bases and J by 7 bases, with 15 bases between them. This CDR3 has 13 residues. CDR3 sequence: CASRPYQGYEAFF. DNA for the CDR3: TGTGCCAGCAGACCTTACCAGGGTTATGAAGCTTTCTTT.

The chain carries TRBV7-8 and TRBJ2-3; 12 bases are a match to TRBD2. V dropped 5 bases and J dropped 2; count of bases not matched to a gene: 8. Germline-derived CDR1 and CDR2 are SGHVS and FQNEAQ. The CDR3 is 17 amino acids. The CDR3 DNA reads as TGTGCCAGCAGCGTACCCCGGACTAGCGGGGCCACAGATACGCAGTATTTT. Encoded protein: CASSVPRTSGATDTQYF.

This clonotype was seen only a few times. The CDR3 coding sequence is TGTGCCAGCAGGGTTGGACTAGCGGGGGGAGCCCGCACAGATACGCAGTATTTT. It codes for CASRVGLAGGARTDTQYF. The chain uses TRBV2 and TRBJ2-3; 14 bases align to TRBD2. The CDR3 contains 18 residues. With V trimmed by 6 bases and J by 1 base, 9 bases remained unmatched. The germline V gene encodes CDR1 SNHLY and CDR2 FYNNEI.

This clonotype has just a few counts. This chain links TRBV6-2 or TRBV6-3 with TRBJ2-5, with D possibly being TRBD1 (6 bases). Germline V gene data show CDR1 as MNHEY and CDR2 as SVGEGT. The ends were cut back, 6 bases at V and 0 bases at J, with 14 bases in the middle. The CDR3 length is 15 residues. The CDR3 bases are TGTGCCAGCAGGAACGGACAGACGTACCAAGAGACCCAGTACTTC. This sequence encodes CASRNGQTYQETQYF.